This paragraph covers one T cell receptor (beta chain) sequence. Trimming stripped 7 bases from V and 4 bases from J, with 8 bases between. Germline loops: CDR1 DFQATT, CDR2 SNEGSKA (reference sequence). The CDR3 length is 12 residues. TCRdb reprocessed the 5' RACE reads with MiXCR, giving one entry per CDR3 protein. Of hundreds of thousands of distinct CDR3 sequences in the sample, around 20% are singletons; the top ten hold roughly a sixth. The sample originates from a study of T cells after yellow fever vaccination. This clonotype originated in a man aged 18 to 29 who received the YFV17D yellow fever vaccine. The rearrangement links TRBV20-1 to TRBJ2-6; D not certain. The specimen comprised PBMCs, sampled before the yellow fever booster vaccination. DNA for the CDR3: TGCAGTGGGCGGACCGGGGCCAACGTCCTGACTTTC. This gives the protein CSGRTGANVLTF.